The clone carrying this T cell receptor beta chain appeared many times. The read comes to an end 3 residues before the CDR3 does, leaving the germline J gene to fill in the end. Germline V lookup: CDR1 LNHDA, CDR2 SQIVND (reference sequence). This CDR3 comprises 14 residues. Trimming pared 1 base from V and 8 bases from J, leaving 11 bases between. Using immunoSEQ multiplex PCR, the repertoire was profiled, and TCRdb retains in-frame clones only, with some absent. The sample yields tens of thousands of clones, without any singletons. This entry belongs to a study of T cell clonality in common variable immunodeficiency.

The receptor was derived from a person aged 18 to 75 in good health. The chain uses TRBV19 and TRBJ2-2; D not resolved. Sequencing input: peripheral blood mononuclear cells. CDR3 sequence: CASSIVQASGELFF. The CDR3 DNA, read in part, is TGTGCCAGTAGTATAGTTCAGGCATCGGGGGAG.